The rows below give T cell receptor beta chains drawn from one sample of a study of T cells in Graves' hyperthyroidism and ophthalmopathy. Each CDR3 protein is one row after TCRdb ran MiXCR on the multiplex PCR reads. The table shows roughly 400,000 distinct CDR3 sequences, with just under 25% occurring only once. Sequences were obtained from blood. These receptor sequences come from a man in his forties or fifties with Graves' hyperthyroidism. The conserved cysteine and the conserved F or W are not part of the CDR3 here.

TRBJ1-2 | TRBV12-5 | ASGLADTRINYGYT
TRBJ2-1 | TRBV6-1 | ASRLNKEQF
TRBJ1-2 | TRBV30 | AETSGVRGYT
TRBJ2-2 | TRBV12-3/TRBV12-4 | ASSTQRVTGELF
TRBJ2-5 | TRBV20-1 | SALGTTGETQY
TRBJ2-2 | TRBV11-2 | ASSLSWGTATGELL
TRBJ2-5 | TRBV12-3/TRBV12-4 | ASSTTGARTQY
TRBJ2-3 | TRBV7-9 | ASSPLAGVYTQY
TRBJ2-1 | TRBV28 | ASSHSTDYNEQF
TRBJ1-5 | TRBV2 | ASSVMGFNQPQH
TRBJ2-3 | TRBV13 | ASSVEATTDTQY
TRBJ1-5 | TRBV20-1 | SAVRGRDQPQH
TRBJ1-1 | TRBV29-1 | SWIDTGGMNTEAF
TRBJ1-1 | TRBV6-1 | ASSPGPTMNTEAF
TRBJ2-1 | TRBV6-1 | ATARADRDEQF
TRBJ2-3 | TRBV7-9 | ASSKGLAGVADTQY
TRBJ1-5 | TRBV12-3/TRBV12-4 | ASSFFTGGSRNQPQH
TRBJ1-2 | TRBV20-1 | SARDGKMVYGYT
TRBJ2-7 | TRBV24-1 | ATSDTDRAAYEQY
TRBJ2-1 | TRBV2 | ASSVGRGHNEQF
TRBJ2-1 | TRBV12-3/TRBV12-4 | ASLGLAQGPGSYNEQF
TRBJ2-3 | TRBV29-1 | SVEGGSGRPSDTQY
TRBJ2-1 | TRBV29-1 | SVTRDNNEQF
TRBJ1-5 | TRBV27 | ASSFQYNQPQH
TRBJ2-1 | TRBV29-1 | SGAIGTGAGNEQF
TRBJ1-2 | TRBV11-2 | ASSLFRPEDGYGYT
TRBJ2-1 | TRBV6-5 | ASSYASDRPQNEQF
TRBJ1-6 | TRBV28 | ASSETVSSSYNSPLH
TRBJ2-7 | TRBV20-1 | SARRPNSYEQY
TRBJ1-1 | TRBV2 | ASTEQENTEAF
TRBJ2-3 | TRBV6-6 | ASSYVWGTTDTQY
TRBJ2-7 | TRBV11-2 | ASSVLVYEQY
TRBJ2-7 | TRBV7-8 | ASSQAPGTSGMSYEQY
TRBJ2-1 | TRBV6-2/TRBV6-3 | ASSQFRTSLRHNEQF
TRBJ2-2 | TRBV5-1 | ASSPIAGRTGELF
TRBJ2-7 | TRBV12-3/TRBV12-4 | ASRLAGGPMDEQY
TRBJ1-2 | TRBV11-3 | ASGFRDIYGYT
TRBJ1-5 | TRBV20-1 | SASDRPDQPQH
TRBJ2-1 | TRBV6-1 | ASILVTAGRGSYNEQF
TRBJ2-7 | TRBV29-1 | SVRQGQAYEQY
TRBJ2-7 | TRBV7-3 | ASSLLAAPDEQY
TRBJ2-7 | TRBV15 | ATRYEGGEYYEQY
TRBJ2-1 | TRBV27 | ASGSGWEYNEQF
TRBJ1-1 | TRBV6-1 | ATYRVLNTEAF
TRBJ2-1 | TRBV20-1 | SARDLSSGAQF
TRBJ1-5 | TRBV19 | ASMITGGGDSNQPQH
TRBJ2-3 | TRBV3-1 | ASSQDILAGGSTDTQY
TRBJ2-5 | TRBV3-1 | ASSQSETQY